This T cell receptor beta chain was observed in a study of T cells after yellow fever vaccination. In this sample, this clonotype turned up a few times. TCRdb reanalysed the 5' RACE reads using MiXCR and keeps one entry per CDR3 protein. The profile shows over 300,000 distinct CDR3 sequences, over 4% of them singletons. Trimming removed 7 bases from V and 5 bases from J, with 17 bases in between. This CDR3 is built from 14 residues. Germline assignment: CDR1 MDHEN and CDR2 SYDVKM. V is TRBV28 and J is TRBJ2-5; possibly TRBD1 or TRBD2 for D (5 bases each). The sample was PBMCs, taken 5 days after the yellow fever booster vaccination. The TCR comes from a man aged 18 to 30 who received the YFV17D yellow fever vaccine. The CDR3 here is CASIQTDTRETQYF. The CDR3 coding sequence is TGTGCCAGCATCCAGACAGACACTAGGGAGACCCAGTACTTC.